The 3 T cell receptor beta chains in this list originate from one sample, sequenced in a study of CD8 T cells in Susac syndrome. A quantity of roughly 0.5 to 1 ug RNA underwent reverse transcription using random hexamers. TCRdb re-derived calls from the immunoSEQ multiplex PCR reads in MiXCR, one entry per CDR3 protein. This table has over 100,000 distinct CDR3 sequences, roughly 95% appearing once. Sequences were obtained from CD4+ T cells from PBMCs. The source of these receptors is a human donor with Susac syndrome.

CDR3 region: CATSDPSGRATDTQYF. CDR3 nucleotide sequence: TGTGCCACCAGTGACCCTAGCGGGAGGGCCACAGATACGCAGTATTTT. This chain joins TRBV24-1 and TRBJ2-3; 12 bases fit TRBD2. This CDR3 is built from 16 residues. Unmatched junction bases numbered 3, after V lost 4 bases and J lost 2 bases. The germline CDR1 and CDR2 sequences are KGHDR and SFDVKD.

The chain recombines TRBV7-2 with TRBJ2-7, with TRBD1 matching 10 bases. This CDR3 is 16 amino acids long. The V segment lost 4 bases and the J segment 4 bases; nucleotides outside the gene matches: 10. CDR1 is SGHTA, CDR2 FQGNSA, per germline. The CDR3, as DNA: TGTGCCAGCAGCTCGGTCCAGACAGGGGGCTCATACGAGCAGTACTTC. Translation: CASSSVQTGGSYEQYF.

The V gene is TRBV29-1, the J gene TRBJ1-1; D remains ambiguous. CDR1 is SQVTM, CDR2 ANQGSEA, per germline. The CDR3 is 11 residues long. Trimming left V 5 bases short and J 2 bases short, with 6 bases between. CDR3 coding DNA: TGCAGCGTTACCAGCAACACTGAAGCTTTCTTT. It is translated as CSVTSNTEAFF.